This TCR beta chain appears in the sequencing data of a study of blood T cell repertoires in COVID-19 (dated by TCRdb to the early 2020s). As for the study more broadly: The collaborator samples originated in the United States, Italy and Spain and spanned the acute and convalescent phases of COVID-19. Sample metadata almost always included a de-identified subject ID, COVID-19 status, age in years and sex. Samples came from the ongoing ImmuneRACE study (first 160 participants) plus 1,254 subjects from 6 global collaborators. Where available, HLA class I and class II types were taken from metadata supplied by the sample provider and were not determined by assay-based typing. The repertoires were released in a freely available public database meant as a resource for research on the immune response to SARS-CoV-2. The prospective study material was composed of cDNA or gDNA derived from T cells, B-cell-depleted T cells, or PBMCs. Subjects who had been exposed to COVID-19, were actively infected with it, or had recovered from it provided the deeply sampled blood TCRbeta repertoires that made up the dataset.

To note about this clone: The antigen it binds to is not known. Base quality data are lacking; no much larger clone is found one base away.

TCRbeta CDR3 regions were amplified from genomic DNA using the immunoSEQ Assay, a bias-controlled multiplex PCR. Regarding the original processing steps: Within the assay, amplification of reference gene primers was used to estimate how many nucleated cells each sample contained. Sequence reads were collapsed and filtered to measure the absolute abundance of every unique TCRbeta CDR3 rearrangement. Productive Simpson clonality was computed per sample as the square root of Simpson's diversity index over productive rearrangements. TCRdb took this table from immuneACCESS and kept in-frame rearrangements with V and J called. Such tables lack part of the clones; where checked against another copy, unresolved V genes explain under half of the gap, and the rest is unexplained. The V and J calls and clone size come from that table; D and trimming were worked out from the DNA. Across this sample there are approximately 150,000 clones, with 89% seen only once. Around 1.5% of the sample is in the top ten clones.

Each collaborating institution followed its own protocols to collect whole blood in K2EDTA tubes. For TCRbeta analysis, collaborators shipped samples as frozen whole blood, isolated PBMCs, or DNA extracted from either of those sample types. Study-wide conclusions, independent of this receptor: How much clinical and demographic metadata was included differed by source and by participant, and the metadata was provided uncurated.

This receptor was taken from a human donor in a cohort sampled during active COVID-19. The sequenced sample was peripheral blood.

The nucleotide sequence reads TGCAGTGGGGAGCATCAAGAGACCCAGTACTTC. Its protein reads: CSGEHQETQYF. The chain was built from TRBV20-1 and TRBJ2-5; a weak D assignment points to TRBD2 (5 bases agree). V and J lose 7 bases and 2 bases, and a span of 8 bases separates them. For CDR1 and CDR2, the germline V gene (reference sequence) lists DFQATT and SNEGSKA. From cysteine to phenylalanine, the CDR3 is 11 amino acids long. The kept DNA is CDR3 alone, 33 bases in frame from the first base.